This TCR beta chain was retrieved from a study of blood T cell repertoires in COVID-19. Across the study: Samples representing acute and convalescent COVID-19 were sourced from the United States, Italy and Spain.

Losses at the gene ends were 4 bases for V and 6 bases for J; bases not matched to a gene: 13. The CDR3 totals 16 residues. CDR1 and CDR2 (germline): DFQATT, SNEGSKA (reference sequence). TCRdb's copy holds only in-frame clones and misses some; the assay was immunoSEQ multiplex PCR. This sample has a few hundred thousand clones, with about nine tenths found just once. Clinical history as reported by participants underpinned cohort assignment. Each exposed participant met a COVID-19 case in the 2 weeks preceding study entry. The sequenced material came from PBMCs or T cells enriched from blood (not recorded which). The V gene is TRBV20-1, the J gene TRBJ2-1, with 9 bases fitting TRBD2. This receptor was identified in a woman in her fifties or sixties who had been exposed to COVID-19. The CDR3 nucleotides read TGCAGTGCTAATGATGCGGGGGGGCTCCTGGGCAATGAGCAGTTCTTC. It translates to CSANDAGGLLGNEQFF.